The 29 T cell receptor beta chains presented below share a single source sample, sequenced in a study of shared clonotypes between healthy human individuals. Produced via immunoSEQ multiplex PCR; TCRdb's table is partial and in-frame only. The table lists some 2.4 million clones, 93% of them singletons. Sequenced input: naive CD4+ T cells from PBMCs. Noted subset: CD45RA+ positively selected. The receptors were sampled from a man between 18 and 35 years old in good health. Some clones in this sample may be carry-over from other donors' samples.

This chain uses TRBV18 with TRBJ1-5; D is possibly TRBD1 (6 bases). Germline CDR1 and CDR2: KGHSH and LQKENI. The CDR3 loop spans 14 amino acids. Trimming stripped 8 bases from V and 6 bases from J, with 17 bases between. CDR3 loop: CASKRDPRGQPQHF. The CDR3 region has the DNA TGTGCCAGCAAACGGGACCCCAGGGGTCAGCCCCAGCATTTT.

This chain links TRBV7-7 with TRBJ2-3; D remains unclear. The V gene's germline CDR1 is SSHAT and CDR2 FNYEAQ (reference sequence). Trimming pared 3 bases from V and 2 bases from J, leaving 12 bases between. CDR3 length: 15 residues. The CDR3 coding sequence is TGTGCCAGCAGCTTGGGGTCGGCAGCCACAGATACGCAGTATTTT. Its protein is CASSLGSAATDTQYF.

The chain recombines TRBV28 with TRBJ2-4; no clear D gene. The CDR3 is made up of 15 amino acids. Germline CDR1 MDHEN, CDR2 SYDVKM. Trimming stripped 4 bases from V and 3 bases from J, with 13 bases between. The CDR3 sequence is CASSSPATGKNIQYF. The CDR3 nucleotides read TGTGCCAGCAGTTCCCCGGCCACGGGCAAAAACATTCAGTACTTC.

The chain joins TRBV9 to TRBJ2-5; 10 nucleotides agree with TRBD2. The CDR3 has 14 amino acids. CDR1 SGDLS and CDR2 YYNGEE come from the germline V gene. J lost 5 bases, V lost 4 bases, and 5 bases had no gene match. The chain's CDR3 is CASSFGTSAETQYF. Here the CDR3 DNA reads TGTGCCAGCAGCTTTGGGACTAGCGCGGAGACCCAGTACTTC.

This sequence joins TRBV7-2 and TRBJ2-1; unclear D gene. Trimming removed 0 bases at V and 6 bases at J, with 9 bases between. Germline V gene sequence: CDR1 SGHTA, CDR2 FQGNSA. The CDR3 runs 14 residues. The CDR3 reads CASSLAGRINEQFF. The DNA of the CDR3 is TGTGCCAGCAGCTTAGCCGGACGGATCAATGAGCAGTTCTTC.

This chain links TRBV9 with TRBJ2-3; D remains ambiguous. CDR1 is SGDLS and CDR2 is YYNGEE in the germline V gene. This CDR3 is 15 amino acids long. V was shortened by 0 bases and J by 2 bases, with 10 bases between the two germline ends. As DNA, the CDR3 is TGTGCCAGCAGCGTAGAGTGGGGAAACACAGATACGCAGTATTTT. It encodes CASSVEWGNTDTQYF.

V and J are TRBV11-2 and TRBJ2-1; D is possibly TRBD2 (5 bases). Germline CDR1 SGHAT, CDR2 FQNNGV. This CDR3 has 16 amino acids. V lost 0 bases, J lost 2 bases, and 11 bases lay in between. CDR3 coding DNA: TGTGCCAGCAGCTTAGATCTAACGGGAACCTACAATGAGCAGTTCTTC. This translates into CASSLDLTGTYNEQFF.

This chain links TRBV30 with TRBJ2-1, with 7 bases identical to TRBD1. V dropped 5 bases and J dropped 5; count of bases not matched to a gene: 12. CDR1 is GTSNPN and CDR2 is SVGIG in the germline V gene (reference sequence). The CDR3 length is 15 residues. The CDR3 nucleotides read TGTGCCTGGGGTACGGGGACAGTTTTAAACAATGAGCAGTTCTTC. Residues: CAWGTGTVLNNEQFF.

The V and J genes are TRBV4-2 and TRBJ1-5, with a weak D call TRBD1 (6 bases). Germline V CDR1 and CDR2: LGHNA, YNFKEQ. V was clipped by 4 bases and J by 5 bases, with 15 bases between them. The CDR3 is 15 residues long. The CDR3 DNA reads TGTGCCAGCAGCCTGGTACAGGGTCGGGATCAGCCCCAGCATTTT. Its protein is CASSLVQGRDQPQHF.

The chain joins TRBV28 to TRBJ1-6; no firm D call. Germline loops: CDR1 MDHEN, CDR2 SYDVKM. With 6 bases removed from V and 8 bases from J, the gap between germline ends came to 11 bases. The CDR3 contains 13 residues. The CDR3 here is CASRQRMDSPLHF. The CDR3 nucleotides read TGTGCCAGCAGACAACGGATGGATTCACCCCTCCACTTT.

The chain links TRBV18 to TRBJ1-1; D is possibly TRBD1 (6 bases). Germline V gene lookup returns CDR1 KGHSH and CDR2 LQKENI. This CDR3 region has 15 residues. The V end was cut by 4 bases, the J end by 0 bases, with 12 bases between. In nucleotides, the CDR3 is TGTGCCAGCTCACTCCGGAGGGGGATGAACACTGAAGCTTTCTTT. This codes for CASSLRRGMNTEAFF.

The chain links TRBV6-1 to TRBJ1-2; D uncertain. Germline V gene data show CDR1 as MNHNS and CDR2 as SASEGT. The CDR3 has 11 amino acids. The V gene lost 4 bases and the J gene lost 6 bases, with 6 bases spanning the gap. This CDR3 is CASSGSHGYTF. CDR3 bases: TGTGCCAGCAGTGGGTCACATGGCTACACCTTC.

The chain has TRBV28 and TRBJ1-5; perhaps TRBD1 as D (6 bases). V shed 8 bases and J shed 2 bases, with 13 bases lying between them. CDR1 MDHEN and CDR2 SYDVKM come from the germline V gene. This CDR3 has 14 residues. The CDR3 DNA follows: TGTGCCAGCCAGGCAGGGGCGGGCAATCAGCCCCAGCATTTT. Translation gives CASQAGAGNQPQHF. Combining the CDR3 with reference TRBV28 and TRBJ1-5 gives the whole variable domain DVKVTQSSRYLVKRTGEKVFLECVQDMDHENMFWYRQDPGLGLRLIYFSYDVKMKEKGDIPEGYSVSREKKERFSLILESASTNQTSMYLCASQAGAGNQPQHFGDGTRLSIL.

The chain combines TRBV18 with TRBJ2-1; D is undetermined. CDR3 length: 12 amino acids. Trimming removed 5 bases from V and 10 bases from J, with 12 bases in between. Germline-derived CDR1 and CDR2 are KGHSH and LQKENI. The CDR3 protein is CASSSAVEEQFF. The DNA for the CDR3 is TGTGCCAGCTCATCGGCTGTGGAGGAGCAGTTCTTC.

J is TRBJ2-3 and V is TRBV28; 12 nucleotides match TRBD2. This CDR3 contains 14 residues. Trimming at V came to 8 bases and at J to 6 bases, leaving 6 bases not matched to a gene. Germline-derived CDR1 and CDR2 are MDHEN and SYDVKM. In DNA form, the CDR3 reads TGTGCCAGCCGGACTAGCGGGATCGGGGATACGCAGTATTTT. This codes for CASRTSGIGDTQYF.

The J gene is TRBJ1-2, the V gene TRBV13; no definite D call. The CDR3 totals 15 residues. Trimming removed 5 bases at V and 4 bases at J, with 17 bases between. Germline CDR1 is PRHDT and CDR2 is FYEKMQ (reference sequence). DNA for the CDR3: TGTGCCAGCAGCCGCCGGACGGTCGGATTCTATGGCTACACCTTC. Encoded protein: CASSRRTVGFYGYTF.

This clone was detected once. The chain employs TRBV15 and TRBJ1-2, with D possibly being TRBD1 (5 bases). Looked up from germline, CDR1 is LNHNV and CDR2 is YYDKDF (reference sequence). Trimming removed 3 bases at V and 0 bases at J, with 8 bases between. The CDR3 loop spans 14 amino acids. The CDR3: CATSSDSTNYGYTF. CDR3 bases: TGTGCCACCAGCAGCGACAGTACTAACTATGGCTACACCTTC. Full variable domain (remainder filled in from reference TRBV15 and TRBJ1-2): DAMVIQNPRYQVTQFGKPVTLSCSQTLNHNVMYWYQQKSSQAPKLLFHYYDKDFNNEADTPDNFQSRRPNTSFCFLDIRSPGLGDTAMYLCATSSDSTNYGYTFGSGTRLTVV.

CDR3 protein: CASSLTELNTQYF. In nucleotides, the CDR3 is TGTGCCAGCAGCCTGACCGAGTTAAATACGCAGTATTTT. The chain carries TRBV5-4 and TRBJ2-3; no firm D call. The CDR3 length is 13 residues. The germline CDR1 and CDR2 sequences are SGHNT and YYREEE (reference sequence). V lost 4 bases and J 7 bases, leaving 13 bases between the germline ends.

Remarks on this clone: Different DNA sequences within this sample yield the same CDR3. The chain is built from TRBV11-2 and TRBJ2-5; D might be TRBD2 (5 bases). The CDR3 has 13 amino acids. Germline V lookup: CDR1 SGHAT, CDR2 FQNNGV. The germline V and J ends were trimmed by 1 base and 4 bases, with 7 bases remaining between them. Here the CDR3 DNA reads TGTGCCAGCAGCTTAGGAGGGTTAGAGACCCAGTACTTC. This encodes CASSLGGLETQYF.

A remark on this clone: The same CDR3 is also encoded by other DNA sequences in this sample. The chain is built from TRBV5-4 and TRBJ2-2; no firm D call. The CDR3 covers 14 residues. Germline lookup yields CDR1 SGHNT and CDR2 YYREEE (reference sequence). V was cut by 1 base and J by 1 base, with 5 bases left in between. CDR3 coding DNA: TGTGCCAGCAGCTTGAGAGGGAACACCGGGGAGCTGTTTTTT. Its protein product is CASSLRGNTGELFF.

The rearrangement links TRBV25-1 to TRBJ2-7; possibly TRBD1 for D (5 bases). The CDR3 is 13 residues long. CDR1 and CDR2 from the germline V gene are MGHDK and SYGVNS. V lost 4 bases to trimming and J lost 1 base, with 8 bases between them. The CDR3 protein is CASSAQGSYEQYF. For the CDR3, the DNA is TGTGCCAGCAGTGCGCAGGGTTCCTACGAGCAGTACTTC.

The chain recombines TRBV2 with TRBJ2-7; D is unclear. V lost 5 bases to trimming and J lost 5 bases, with 7 bases between them. This CDR3 is built from 11 residues. Germline values: CDR1 SNHLY, CDR2 FYNNEI. The CDR3 coding sequence is TGTGCCAGCAGTCTCTTCGACGAGCAGTACTTC. This encodes CASSLFDEQYF.

This clone has more than one count but fewer than ten. CDR3 region: CAGGLALAGELFF. CDR3 DNA: TGTGCCGGCGGACTAGCGTTGGCCGGGGAGCTGTTTTTT. This sequence joins TRBV7-8 and TRBJ2-2; TRBD2 matches at 9 bases. The junction had 7 bases not matched to a gene; V was cut back by 11 bases and J by 6 bases. CDR1 is SGHVS, CDR2 FQNEAQ, per germline. CDR3 size: 13 residues.

The chain recombines TRBV5-1 with TRBJ2-7, with 11 bases fitting TRBD1. V dropped 0 bases and J dropped 0; count of bases not matched to a gene: 2. This CDR3 comprises 16 residues. The germline CDR1 and CDR2 sequences are SGHRS and YFSETQ. CDR3 DNA sequence: TGCGCCAGCAGCTTGGGCGGGACAGGGGGCTCCTACGAGCAGTACTTC. Translating it yields CASSLGGTGGSYEQYF.

For this clone: Other DNA sequences from this sample encode an identical CDR3 as well. The gene calls are TRBV28 and TRBJ2-7, with D uncertain. The CDR3 contains 14 residues. In germline, CDR1 is MDHEN, CDR2 SYDVKM. With 2 bases removed from V and 1 base from J, the gap between germline ends came to 9 bases. The chain's CDR3 is CASSLQGSSYEQYF. Here the CDR3 DNA reads TGTGCCAGCAGTTTACAAGGGTCTTCCTACGAGCAGTACTTC.

V gene TRBV10-3 combines with J gene TRBJ1-1; unclear D gene. The V end lost 5 bases, the J end lost 2 bases, and 12 bases lay between the germline ends. The germline gives CDR1 ENHRY, CDR2 SYGVKD. The CDR3 contains 14 residues. The CDR3 DNA follows: TGTGCCATCAGTCTCTTCCCCCGAAACACTGAAGCTTTCTTT. Translating it yields CAISLFPRNTEAFF.

This rearrangement joins TRBV28 to TRBJ2-1, with TRBD2 matching 14 bases. CDR1 MDHEN and CDR2 SYDVKM come from the germline V gene. V gave up 8 bases and J gave up 8 bases; unmatched junction bases: 17. This CDR3 spans 18 amino acids. The CDR3 region is CASRGLAGEGGFGYEQFF. The CDR3 DNA sequence: TGTGCCAGCCGGGGACTAGCGGGAGAGGGGGGGTTTGGATATGAGCAGTTCTTC.

Concerning this clone: The same CDR3 can be traced to other DNA sequences in this sample. This chain links TRBV5-6 with TRBJ1-2; D might be TRBD1 (5 bases). CDR1 is SGHDT and CDR2 is YYEEEE in the germline V gene. The V gene lost 4 bases and the J gene lost 2 bases, with 9 bases spanning the gap. The CDR3 length is 13 residues. The CDR3 region has the DNA TGTGCCAGCAGCCTCGGGGGGAACTATGGCTACACCTTC. It specifies CASSLGGNYGYTF.

The chain links TRBV11-3 to TRBJ2-2; D is perhaps TRBD1 (6 bases). The V and J ends lost 1 base and 4 bases respectively, with 10 bases between them. CDR3 length: 15 amino acids. CDR1 is SGHNT, CDR2 YENEEA, per germline. In DNA, the CDR3 is TGTGCCAGCAGCTTAGTCGGACAGACCACCGGGGAGCTGTTTTTT. Amino acids: CASSLVGQTTGELFF.